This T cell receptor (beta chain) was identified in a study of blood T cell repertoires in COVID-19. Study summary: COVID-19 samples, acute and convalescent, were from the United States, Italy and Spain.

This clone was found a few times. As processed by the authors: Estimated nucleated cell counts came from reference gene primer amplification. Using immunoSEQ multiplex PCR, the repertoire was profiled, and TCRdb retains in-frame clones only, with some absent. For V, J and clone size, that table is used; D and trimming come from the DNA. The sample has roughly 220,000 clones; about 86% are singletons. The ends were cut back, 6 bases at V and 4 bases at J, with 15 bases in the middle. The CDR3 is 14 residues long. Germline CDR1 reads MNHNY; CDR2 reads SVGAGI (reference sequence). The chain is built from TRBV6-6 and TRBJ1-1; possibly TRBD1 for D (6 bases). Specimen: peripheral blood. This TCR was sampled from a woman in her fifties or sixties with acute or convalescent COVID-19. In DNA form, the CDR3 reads TGTGCCAGCAGCGAAACAGGGCGAATCACTGAAGCTTTCTTT. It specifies CASSETGRITEAFF.